This note documents a single TCR beta chain sequence. The record originates from a study of blood T cell repertoires in COVID-19. Across the study: Material from acute and convalescent COVID-19 was sourced from the United States, Italy and Spain. Sources were T cells, B-cell-depleted T cells, or PBMCs; the material itself was cDNA or gDNA.

The CDR3 runs 14 residues. The ends were cut back, 5 bases at V and 5 bases at J, with 12 bases in the middle. The germline gives CDR1 MNHEY, CDR2 SVGAGI. Patients at the Seattle site were enrolled during active infection and followed longitudinally. In the source study's methods: Counts of nucleated cells, estimated from reference gene primer amplification, were obtained. The table came from immunoSEQ multiplex PCR; TCRdb's copy has only in-frame clones and leaves some out. The DNA gave D and trimming, while V, J and clone size come from that table. The table has about 300,000 clones, approximately 88% seen once.

The chain recombines TRBV6-5 with TRBJ2-2, with TRBD1 as a possible D gene (6 bases). The clonotype originates from a woman younger than 45 with COVID-19, enrolled during active disease. Sequencing used peripheral blood. The CDR3 coding sequence is TGTGCCAGCAGTCAACAGGGTTGGACCGGGGAGCTGTTTTTT. Its protein product is CASSQQGWTGELFF.